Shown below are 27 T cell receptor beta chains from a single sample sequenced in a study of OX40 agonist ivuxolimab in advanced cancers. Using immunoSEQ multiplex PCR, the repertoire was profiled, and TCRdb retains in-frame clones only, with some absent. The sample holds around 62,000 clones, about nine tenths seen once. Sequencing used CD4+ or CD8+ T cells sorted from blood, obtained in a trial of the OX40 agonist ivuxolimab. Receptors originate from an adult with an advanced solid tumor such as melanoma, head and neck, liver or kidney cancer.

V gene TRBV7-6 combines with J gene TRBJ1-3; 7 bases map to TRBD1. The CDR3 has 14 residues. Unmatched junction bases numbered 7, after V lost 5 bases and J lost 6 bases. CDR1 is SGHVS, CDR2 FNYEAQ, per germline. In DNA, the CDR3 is TGTGCCAGCAGCCCAGGGGGAGGGTTAAACACCATATATTTT. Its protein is CASSPGGGLNTIYF. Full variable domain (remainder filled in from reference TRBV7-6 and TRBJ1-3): GAGVSQSPRYKVTKRGQDVALRCDPISGHVSLYWYRQALGQGPEFLTYFNYEAQQDKSGLPNDRFSAERPEGSISTLTIQRTEQRDSAMYRCASSPGGGLNTIYFGEGSWLTVV.

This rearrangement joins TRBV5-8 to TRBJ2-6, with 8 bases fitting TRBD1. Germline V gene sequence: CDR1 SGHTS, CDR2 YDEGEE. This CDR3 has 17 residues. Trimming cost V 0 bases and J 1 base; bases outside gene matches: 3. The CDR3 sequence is CASSLGTGLSGANVLTF. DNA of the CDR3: TGTGCCAGCAGCTTGGGGACAGGGTTATCTGGGGCCAACGTCCTGACTTTC.

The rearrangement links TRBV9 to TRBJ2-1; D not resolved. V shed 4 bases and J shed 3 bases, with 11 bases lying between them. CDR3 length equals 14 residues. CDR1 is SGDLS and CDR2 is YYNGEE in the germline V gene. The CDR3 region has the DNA TGTGCCAGCAGCCCCCCTCCGGACTACAATGAGCAGTTCTTC. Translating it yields CASSPPPDYNEQFF.

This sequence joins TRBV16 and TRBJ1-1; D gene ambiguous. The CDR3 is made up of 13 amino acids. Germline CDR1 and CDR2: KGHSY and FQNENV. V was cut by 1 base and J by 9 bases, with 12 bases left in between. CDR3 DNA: TGTGCCAGCAGCCAATTAACCGCACGTCAAGCTTTCTTT. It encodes CASSQLTARQAFF.

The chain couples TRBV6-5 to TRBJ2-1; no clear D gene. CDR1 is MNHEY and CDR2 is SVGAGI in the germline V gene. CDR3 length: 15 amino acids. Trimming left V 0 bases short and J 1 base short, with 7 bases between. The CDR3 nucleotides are TGTGCCAGCAGTTACTCGTGGTTGTCCTACAATGAGCAGTTCTTC. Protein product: CASSYSWLSYNEQFF.

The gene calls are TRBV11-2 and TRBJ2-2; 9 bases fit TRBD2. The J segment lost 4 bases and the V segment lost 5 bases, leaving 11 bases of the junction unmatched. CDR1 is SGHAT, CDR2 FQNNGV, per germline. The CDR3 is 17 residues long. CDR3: CASSRRAGGRSTGELFF. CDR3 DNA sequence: TGTGCCAGCAGCCGGCGGGCGGGAGGGCGGAGCACCGGGGAGCTGTTTTTT.

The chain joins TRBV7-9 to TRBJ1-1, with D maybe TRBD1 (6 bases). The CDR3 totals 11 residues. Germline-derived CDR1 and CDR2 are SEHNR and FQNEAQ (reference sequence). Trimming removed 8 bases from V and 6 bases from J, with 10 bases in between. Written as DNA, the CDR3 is TGTGCCAGCGGCAGGGGTCCTGAAGCTTTCTTT. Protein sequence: CASGRGPEAFF.

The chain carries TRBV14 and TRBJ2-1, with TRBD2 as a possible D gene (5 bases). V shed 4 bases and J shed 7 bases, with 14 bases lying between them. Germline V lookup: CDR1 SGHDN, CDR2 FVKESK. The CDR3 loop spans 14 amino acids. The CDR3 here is CASSLYRSANEQFF. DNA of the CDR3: TGTGCCAGCAGCCTTTACCGTAGCGCTAATGAGCAGTTCTTC.

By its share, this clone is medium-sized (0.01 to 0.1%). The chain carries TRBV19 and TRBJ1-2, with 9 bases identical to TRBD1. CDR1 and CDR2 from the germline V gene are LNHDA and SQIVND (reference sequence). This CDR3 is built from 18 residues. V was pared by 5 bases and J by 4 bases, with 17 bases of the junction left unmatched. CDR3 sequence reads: CASSPSRPGQGNFYGYTF. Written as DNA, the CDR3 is TGTGCCAGTAGTCCCTCCCGGCCGGGACAGGGAAATTTCTATGGCTACACCTTC.

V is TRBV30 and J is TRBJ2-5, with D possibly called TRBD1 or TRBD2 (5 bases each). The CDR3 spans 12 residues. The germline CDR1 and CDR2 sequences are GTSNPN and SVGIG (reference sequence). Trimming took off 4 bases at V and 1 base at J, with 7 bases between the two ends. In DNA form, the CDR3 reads TGTGCCTGGATTGGGGGCCAAGAGACCCAGTACTTC. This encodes CAWIGGQETQYF.

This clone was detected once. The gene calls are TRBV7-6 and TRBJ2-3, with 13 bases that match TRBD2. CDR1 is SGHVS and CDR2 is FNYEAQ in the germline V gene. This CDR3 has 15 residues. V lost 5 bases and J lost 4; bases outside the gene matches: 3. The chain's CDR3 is CASSPGLAGADTQYF. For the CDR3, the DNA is TGTGCCAGCAGCCCCGGACTAGCGGGAGCAGATACGCAGTATTTT. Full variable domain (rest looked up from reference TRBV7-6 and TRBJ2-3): GAGVSQSPRYKVTKRGQDVALRCDPISGHVSLYWYRQALGQGPEFLTYFNYEAQQDKSGLPNDRFSAERPEGSISTLTIQRTEQRDSAMYRCASSPGLAGADTQYFGPGTRLTVL.

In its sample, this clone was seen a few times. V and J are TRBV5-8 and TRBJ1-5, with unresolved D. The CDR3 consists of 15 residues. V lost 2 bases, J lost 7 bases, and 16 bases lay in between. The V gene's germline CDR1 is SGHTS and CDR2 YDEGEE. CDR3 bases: TGTGCCAGCAGCTTCGATAACCTGATCGGGCAGCCCCAGCATTTT. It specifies CASSFDNLIGQPQHF. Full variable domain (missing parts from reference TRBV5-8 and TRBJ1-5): EAGVTQSPTHLIKTRGQQATLRCSPISGHTSVYWYQQALGLGLQFLLWYDEGEERNRGNFPPRFSGRQFPNYSSELNVNALELEDSALYLCASSFDNLIGQPQHFGDGTRLSIL.

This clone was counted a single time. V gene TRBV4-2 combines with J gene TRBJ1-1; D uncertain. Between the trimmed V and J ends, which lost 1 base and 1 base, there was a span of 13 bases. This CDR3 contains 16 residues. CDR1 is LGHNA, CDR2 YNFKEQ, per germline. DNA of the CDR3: TGTGCCAGCAGCCAAGTAAGGTCCGGGCCGAACACTGAAGCTTTCTTT. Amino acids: CASSQVRSGPNTEAFF.

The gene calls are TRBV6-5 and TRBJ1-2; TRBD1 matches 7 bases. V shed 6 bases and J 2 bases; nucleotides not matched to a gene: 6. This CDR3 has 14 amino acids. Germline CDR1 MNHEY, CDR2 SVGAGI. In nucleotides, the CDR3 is TGTGCCAGCAGCAGGCCGGGACAGAACTATGGCTACACCTTC. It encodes CASSRPGQNYGYTF.

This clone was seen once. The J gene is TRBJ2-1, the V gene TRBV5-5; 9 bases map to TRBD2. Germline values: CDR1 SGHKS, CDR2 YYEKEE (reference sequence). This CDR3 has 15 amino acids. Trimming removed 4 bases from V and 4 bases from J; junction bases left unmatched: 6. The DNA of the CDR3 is TGTGCCAGCAGCCCGCGACTAGCGGAGTACAATGAGCAGTTCTTC. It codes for CASSPRLAEYNEQFF. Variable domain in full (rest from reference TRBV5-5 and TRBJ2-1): DAGVTQSPTHLIKTRGQQVTLRCSPISGHKSVSWYQQVLGQGPQFIFQYYEKEERGRGNFPDRFSARQFPNYSSELNVNALLLGDSALYLCASSPRLAEYNEQFFGPGTRLTVL.

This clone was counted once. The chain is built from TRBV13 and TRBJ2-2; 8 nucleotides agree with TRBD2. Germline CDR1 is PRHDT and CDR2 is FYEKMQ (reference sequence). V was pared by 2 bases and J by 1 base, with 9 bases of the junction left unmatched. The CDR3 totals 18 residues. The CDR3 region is CASSLITGGGWNTGELFF. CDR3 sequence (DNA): TGTGCCAGCAGCTTAATCACCGGCGGGGGGTGGAACACCGGGGAGCTGTTTTTT.

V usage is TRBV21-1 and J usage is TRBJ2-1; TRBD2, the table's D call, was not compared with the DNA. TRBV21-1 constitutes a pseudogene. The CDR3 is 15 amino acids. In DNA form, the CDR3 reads TGTGCCAGCAGCAAAGCAACTAGCGGTCATAATGAGCAGTTCTTC. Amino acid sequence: CASSKATSGHNEQFF.

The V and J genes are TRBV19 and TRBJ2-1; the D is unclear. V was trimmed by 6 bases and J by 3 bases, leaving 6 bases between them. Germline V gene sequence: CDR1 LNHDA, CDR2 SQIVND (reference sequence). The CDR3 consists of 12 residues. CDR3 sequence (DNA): TGTGCCAGTAGCCTCCGCTACAATGAGCAGTTCTTC. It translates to CASSLRYNEQFF.

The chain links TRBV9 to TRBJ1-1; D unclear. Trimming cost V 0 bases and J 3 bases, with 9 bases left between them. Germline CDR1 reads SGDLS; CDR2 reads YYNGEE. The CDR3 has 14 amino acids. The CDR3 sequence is CASSVGEGHTEAFF. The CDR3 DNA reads TGTGCCAGCAGCGTAGGGGAGGGCCACACTGAAGCTTTCTTT.

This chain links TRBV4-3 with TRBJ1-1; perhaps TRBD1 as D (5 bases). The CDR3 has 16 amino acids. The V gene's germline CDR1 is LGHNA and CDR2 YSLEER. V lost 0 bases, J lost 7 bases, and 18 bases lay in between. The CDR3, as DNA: TGCGCCAGCAGCCAAGAGAGGGCAGGGAGGGAGAGTGAAGCTTTCTTT. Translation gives CASSQERAGRESEAFF.

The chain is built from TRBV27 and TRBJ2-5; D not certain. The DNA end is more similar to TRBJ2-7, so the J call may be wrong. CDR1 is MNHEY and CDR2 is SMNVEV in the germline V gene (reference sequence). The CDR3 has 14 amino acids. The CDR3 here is CASSLETAGYEQYF. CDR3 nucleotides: TGTGCCAGCAGTTTAGAGACGGCCGGATACGAGCAGTACTTC.

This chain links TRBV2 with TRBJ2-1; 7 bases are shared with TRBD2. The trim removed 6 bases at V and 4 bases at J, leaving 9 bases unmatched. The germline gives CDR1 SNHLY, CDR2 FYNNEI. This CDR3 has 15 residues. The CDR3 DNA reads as TGTGCCAGCAGCGCACTAGCGTATCGATACAATGAGCAGTTCTTC. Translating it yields CASSALAYRYNEQFF.

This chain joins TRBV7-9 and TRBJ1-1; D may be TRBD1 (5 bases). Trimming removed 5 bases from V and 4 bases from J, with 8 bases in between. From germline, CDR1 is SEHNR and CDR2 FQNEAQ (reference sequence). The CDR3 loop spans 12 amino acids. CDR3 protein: CASSTGVTEAFF. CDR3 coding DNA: TGTGCCAGCAGCACAGGAGTCACTGAAGCTTTCTTT.

The CDR3 protein is CASSSRAGGPFRTDTQYF. The CDR3 DNA reads TGTGCCAGCAGCTCCCGAGCGGGAGGGCCATTCCGCACAGATACGCAGTATTTT. This chain joins TRBV5-4 and TRBJ2-3, with 10 bases identical to TRBD2. CDR1 and CDR2 (germline): SGHNT, YYREEE (reference sequence). This CDR3 is built from 18 residues. The junction had 11 bases not matched to a gene; V was cut back by 3 bases and J by 1 base.

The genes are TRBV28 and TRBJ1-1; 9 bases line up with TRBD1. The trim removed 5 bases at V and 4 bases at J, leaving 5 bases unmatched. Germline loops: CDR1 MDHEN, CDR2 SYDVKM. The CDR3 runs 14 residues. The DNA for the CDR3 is TGTGCCAGCAGTAGGGACAGGGAGAGCACTGAAGCTTTCTTT. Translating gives CASSRDRESTEAFF.

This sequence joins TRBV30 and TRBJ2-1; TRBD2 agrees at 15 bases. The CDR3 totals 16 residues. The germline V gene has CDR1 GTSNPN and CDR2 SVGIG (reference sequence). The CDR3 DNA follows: TGTGCTTGGGACACCGGACTAGCGGGAGGGAACAATGAGCAGTTCTTC. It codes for CAWDTGLAGGNNEQFF.

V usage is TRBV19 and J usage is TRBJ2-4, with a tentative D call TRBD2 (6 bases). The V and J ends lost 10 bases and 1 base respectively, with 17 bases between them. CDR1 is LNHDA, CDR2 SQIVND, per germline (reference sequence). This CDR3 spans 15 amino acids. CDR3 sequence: CATAAGSPAKNIQYF. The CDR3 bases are TGTGCCACCGCCGCGGGGTCCCCCGCCAAAAACATTCAGTACTTC.